This record covers a single TCR beta chain. This record comes from a study of blood T cell repertoires in COVID-19. Study-level background: T cells, B-cell-depleted T cells, or PBMCs provided the cDNA or gDNA that served as material.

Measured with immunoSEQ multiplex PCR; TCRdb has only the in-frame clones, and not every one. The sample has a few hundred thousand clones, over 75% seen once. Participants' reported clinical history set cohort assignment. The CDR3 covers 15 residues. V trimming: 4 bases; J trimming: 2 bases; junction bases outside the gene matches: 3. CDR1 and CDR2 (germline): MGHRA, YSYEKL. Sequencing was performed on PBMCs or T cells enriched from blood (not recorded which). The rearrangement uses TRBV4-1 and TRBJ2-7, with 12 bases matching TRBD2. The receptor was isolated from a woman in her 30s who had recovered from COVID-19. The CDR3 here is CASSPTSGRAYEQYF. CDR3 nucleotide sequence: TGCGCCAGCAGCCCGACTAGCGGGAGAGCCTACGAGCAGTACTTC.